This T cell receptor (beta chain) was recovered during a study of blood T cell repertoires in COVID-19. Study-wide background: COVID-19 samples from acute and convalescent phases originated in the United States, Italy and Spain. Nucleic acid was either cDNA or gDNA, and it came from T cells, B-cell-depleted T cells, or PBMCs.

Trimming took 0 bases from V and 9 from J, leaving 15 bases between them. This CDR3 has 14 amino acids. The germline gives CDR1 LGHDT, CDR2 YNNKEL (reference sequence). Original data processing: Estimation of nucleated cell counts was performed using reference gene primer amplification. Assay: immunoSEQ multiplex PCR; the TCRdb copy retains only in-frame clones and omits some. The V and J calls and clone size are taken from that table; D and trimming were inferred from the DNA. This sample has around 61,000 clones; about nine tenths occur once, and the top ten carry approximately 1.5%. The sequenced sample consisted of peripheral blood. This receptor was taken from a man aged 55 to 69 with acute or convalescent COVID-19. V gene TRBV3-1 (or the pseudogene TRBV3-2) combines with J gene TRBJ2-7, with a possible D match to TRBD1 (6 bases). This CDR3 is CASSQDLDRTTQYF. In nucleotides, the CDR3 is TGTGCCAGCAGCCAAGATCTGGACAGAACGACGCAGTACTTC.